The 30 T cell receptor beta chains given below trace back to one sample, sequenced in a study of vaccination and CD4 T cells after COVID-19. Noted treatment: roughly ten-day PBMC culture with coronavirus spike peptide pools or control peptides (ViraFEST assay). Oncomine TCR Beta short-read sequencing was applied to DNA from cultured CD4+ T cells. TCRdb reanalysed the PCR reads using MiXCR and keeps one entry per CDR3 protein. The profile covers about 19,000 distinct CDR3 sequences, with over 25% appearing a single time and around 14% taken by the ten largest. Their cognate antigens are unknown. Sequencing was carried out using cultured CD4+ T cells from blood. These TCRs come from a human donor with COVID-19.

This chain joins TRBV27 and TRBJ2-3; either TRBD1 or TRBD2 may fit D (5 bases each). Deletions cut 0 bases from V and 0 bases from J, with 10 bases between. The V gene's germline CDR1 is MNHEY and CDR2 SMNVEV (reference sequence). The CDR3 sequence is 16 residues long. CDR3 sequence: CASSLSGTTSTDTQYF. DNA of the CDR3: TGTGCCAGCAGTTTATCAGGGACCACTAGCACAGATACGCAGTATTTT.

V and J are TRBV24-1 and TRBJ2-5; possible D gene TRBD1, 6 bases. Germline loops: CDR1 KGHDR, CDR2 SFDVKD. This CDR3 spans 14 amino acids. Between the trimmed V and J ends, which lost 4 bases and 9 bases, there was a span of 17 bases. The chain's CDR3 is CATSDTGTGQAQYF. The CDR3 DNA reads TGTGCCACCAGTGACACCGGAACAGGGCAGGCCCAGTACTTC.

In this sample, this clonotype turned up a few times. The rearrangement uses TRBV6-5 and TRBJ1-2; D remains unclear. The length of the CDR3 is 13 residues. V lost 2 bases and J 7 bases, leaving 11 bases between the germline ends. CDR1 is MNHEY, CDR2 SVGAGI, per germline. The CDR3 loop reads CASSYETLGGYTF. The CDR3 region has the DNA TGTGCCAGCAGTTACGAGACACTAGGTGGCTACACCTTC.

This clonotype was seen a handful of times. V usage is TRBV7-8 and J usage is TRBJ2-7; 9 bases agree with TRBD1. The J segment lost 6 bases and the V segment lost 1 base, leaving 10 bases of the junction unmatched. This CDR3 region has 16 residues. The germline V gene has CDR1 SGHVS and CDR2 FQNEAQ. CDR3 sequence reads: CASSLEHRGRSLEQYF. The CDR3 DNA sequence: TGTGCCAGCAGCTTAGAGCACAGGGGGCGTTCTCTCGAGCAGTACTTC.

J is TRBJ2-1 and V is TRBV11-3, with D perhaps being TRBD1 or TRBD2 (5 bases each). The CDR3 is 15 residues long. The germline V gene encodes CDR1 SGHNT and CDR2 YENEEA. Trimming took off 5 bases at V and 7 bases at J, with 18 bases between the two ends. CDR3 amino acids: CASSPGASNGNEQFF. The CDR3 region has the DNA TGTGCCAGCAGCCCCGGGGCATCAAACGGGAATGAGCAGTTCTTC. The full variable domain, in which reference TRBV11-3 and TRBJ2-1 provide the parts outside the CDR3, is EAGVVQSPRYKIIEKKQPVAFWCNPISGHNTLYWYLQNLGQGPELLIRYENEEAVDDSQLPKDRFSAERLKGVDSTLKIQPAELGDSAVYLCASSPGASNGNEQFFGPGTRLTVL.

The table lists this clonotype with a few counts. CDR3 region: CATSRVRGLSYNSPLHF. The CDR3 DNA sequence: TGTGCCACCAGCAGAGTTAGGGGATTATCCTATAATTCACCCCTCCACTTT. This chain connects TRBV15 to TRBJ1-6, with D perhaps TRBD1 (5 bases). Germline V gene lookup returns CDR1 LNHNV and CDR2 YYDKDF (reference sequence). Trimming left V 1 base short and J 1 base short, with 11 bases between. The CDR3 loop spans 17 amino acids.

The V call is TRBV27, the J call TRBJ2-3; D is unresolved. The CDR3 covers 18 residues. Trimming cost V 2 bases and J 0 bases, with 18 bases left between them. Looked up from germline, CDR1 is MNHEY and CDR2 is SMNVEV (reference sequence). CDR3: CASSLIDGPKPSTDTQYF. CDR3 sequence (DNA): TGTGCCAGCAGTTTAATAGACGGGCCAAAGCCTAGCACAGATACGCAGTATTTT.

In this sample, this clonotype turned up a few times. This rearrangement joins TRBV19 to TRBJ2-7, with D tentatively TRBD1 (5 bases). CDR3 length: 14 residues. V was shortened by 6 bases and J by 0 bases, with 12 bases between the two germline ends. Germline V gene sequence: CDR1 LNHDA, CDR2 SQIVND (reference sequence). The CDR3: CASRGALPSYEQYF. The CDR3, as DNA: TGTGCCAGTAGAGGGGCCCTGCCCTCCTACGAGCAGTACTTC.

The V and J genes are TRBV10-3 and TRBJ2-3; D might be TRBD2 (6 bases). Germline CDR1 is ENHRY and CDR2 is SYGVKD. The V gene lost 2 bases and the J gene lost 0 bases, with 9 bases spanning the gap. The CDR3 spans 15 residues. The CDR3 is CAISERGTSTDTQYF. CDR3 in DNA: TGTGCCATCAGTGAGAGAGGGACTAGCACAGATACGCAGTATTTT.

V usage is TRBV5-6 and J usage is TRBJ2-5; D may be TRBD1 or TRBD2 (5 bases each). The CDR3 sequence is 15 residues long. CDR1 SGHDT and CDR2 YYEEEE come from the germline V gene. Trimming shortened V by 4 bases and J by 5 bases, and 18 bases separated the two germline ends. DNA of the CDR3: TGTGCCAGCAGCCCCGGGGACCGAGGGTGGGAGACCCAGTACTTC. Residues: CASSPGDRGWETQYF.

This clonotype was detected a few times. V usage is TRBV2 and J usage is TRBJ1-5; 9 bases match TRBD1. The germline V gene has CDR1 SNHLY and CDR2 FYNNEI. The CDR3 is 15 amino acids. V shed 6 bases and J 6 bases; nucleotides not matched to a gene: 9. DNA of the CDR3: TGTGCCAGCAGGGGCCGGACAGGGGTATTTCAGCCCCAGCATTTT. Translated: CASRGRTGVFQPQHF.

The chain uses TRBV12-3 or TRBV12-4 and TRBJ2-3, with a weak D call TRBD1 (6 bases). Trimming pared 5 bases from V and 5 bases from J, leaving 14 bases between. This CDR3 region has 14 residues. CDR3 in DNA: TGTGCCAGCAGTCTACAGGGTTTTCAAGATACGCAGTATTTT. Its protein product is CASSLQGFQDTQYF.

This clonotype appeared a few times. Written as DNA, the CDR3 is TGTGCCACCAGCAGGGGGGGGACAGACTACGGGGAGACCCAGTACTTC. Its protein product is CATSRGGTDYGETQYF. The V call is TRBV15, the J call TRBJ2-5; either TRBD1 or TRBD2 may fit D (7 bases each). The CDR3 loop spans 16 amino acids. V was clipped by 3 bases and J by 5 bases, with 19 bases between them. The V gene's germline CDR1 is LNHNV and CDR2 YYDKDF (reference sequence).

V is TRBV10-1 and J is TRBJ2-5; D unresolved. Germline V gene data show CDR1 as WNHNN and CDR2 as SYGVQD (reference sequence). The CDR3 loop spans 13 amino acids. Trimming stripped 2 bases from V and 1 base from J, with 5 bases between. CDR3 in amino acids: CASSEGSQETQYF. For the CDR3, the DNA is TGCGCCAGCAGTGAGGGCAGCCAAGAGACCCAGTACTTC.

V gene TRBV11-3 combines with J gene TRBJ2-5; no reliable D call. Trimming left V 2 bases short and J 4 bases short, with 14 bases between. Germline values: CDR1 SGHNT, CDR2 YENEEA. CDR3 length: 15 residues. The CDR3 protein is CASSLRVTEGETQYF. CDR3 coding DNA: TGTGCCAGCAGCTTAAGAGTCACGGAAGGAGAGACCCAGTACTTC. The complete variable domain, with remaining parts taken from reference TRBV11-3 and TRBJ2-5, reads EAGVVQSPRYKIIEKKQPVAFWCNPISGHNTLYWYLQNLGQGPELLIRYENEEAVDDSQLPKDRFSAERLKGVDSTLKIQPAELGDSAVYLCASSLRVTEGETQYFGPGTRLLVL.

The CDR3 DNA is TGTGCCAGCAGTGAATATGCGGGCTTCGCTGAAGCTTTCTTT. It encodes CASSEYAGFAEAFF. V usage is TRBV6-1 and J usage is TRBJ1-1; D uncertain. Trimming pared 2 bases from V and 6 bases from J, leaving 13 bases between. Germline V gene data show CDR1 as MNHNS and CDR2 as SASEGT. The CDR3 is made up of 14 amino acids.

This clonotype turned up a few times. V gene TRBV27 combines with J gene TRBJ2-6, with D maybe TRBD2 (6 bases). CDR3 length equals 17 residues. The germline V gene encodes CDR1 MNHEY and CDR2 SMNVEV (reference sequence). V was pared by 3 bases and J by 2 bases, with 14 bases between. CDR3 residues: CASSFGAGSPGANVLTF. CDR3 coding DNA: TGTGCCAGCAGTTTTGGAGCGGGTTCCCCTGGGGCCAACGTCCTGACTTTC.

This clonotype was seen only a few times. The rearrangement links TRBV11-2 to TRBJ1-6, with D unclear. Trimming took 1 base from V and 1 from J, leaving 5 bases between them. CDR3 size: 15 residues. The germline V gene encodes CDR1 SGHAT and CDR2 FQNNGV. DNA for the CDR3: TGTGCCAGCAGCTTAGTAGGTTCCTATAATTCACCCCTCCACTTT. Amino acid sequence: CASSLVGSYNSPLHF.

This clonotype was seen a few times. The chain employs TRBV7-2 and TRBJ2-1, with TRBD2 identical over 7 bases. Germline V gene data show CDR1 as SGHTA and CDR2 as FQGNSA. The V segment lost 5 bases and the J segment 1 base; nucleotides outside the gene matches: 2. This CDR3 has 14 amino acids. CDR3 nucleotide sequence: TGTGCCAGCAGCCGACTAGCTTCCTACAATGAGCAGTTCTTC. Protein sequence: CASSRLASYNEQFF.

V gene TRBV7-2 combines with J gene TRBJ1-2; D unresolved. The CDR3 totals 13 residues. Looked up from germline, CDR1 is SGHTA and CDR2 is FQGNSA. Trimming stripped 2 bases from V and 4 bases from J, with 8 bases between. The CDR3 sequence is CASSLKGSYGYTF. For the CDR3, the DNA is TGTGCCAGCAGCTTAAAGGGATCCTATGGCTACACCTTC. The variable domain in full, completed from reference TRBV7-2 and TRBJ1-2, reads GAGVSQSPSNKVTEKGKDVELRCDPISGHTALYWYRQSLGQGLEFLIYFQGNSAPDKSGLPSDRFSAERTGGSVSTLTIQRTQQEDSAVYLCASSLKGSYGYTFGSGTRLTVV.

This clonotype was counted a few times. The V call is TRBV5-1, the J call TRBJ1-5; TRBD1 agrees at 8 bases. V lost 4 bases to trimming and J lost 0 bases; unmatched junction nucleotides: 15. The CDR3 contains 19 residues. Germline V lookup: CDR1 SGHRS, CDR2 YFSETQ. CDR3 in amino acids: CASSLLPATGDDSNQPQHF. CDR3 in DNA: TGCGCCAGCAGCCTACTCCCTGCGACAGGGGATGATAGCAATCAGCCCCAGCATTTT.

This clonotype was seen more than once but under ten times. The V and J genes are TRBV6-1 and TRBJ2-7, with D possibly TRBD1 on 6 matching bases. The V and J ends lost 5 bases and 2 bases respectively, with 16 bases between them. The CDR3 length is 15 residues. Looked up from germline, CDR1 is MNHNS and CDR2 is SASEGT. CDR3 loop: CASSLEGHPTYEQYF. The CDR3 DNA reads as TGTGCCAGCAGTCTCGAGGGACATCCTACCTACGAGCAGTACTTC.

On this clonotype: At one boundary the junction diverges from the germline segment, which might be a read error. Written as DNA, the CDR3 is TGTGCCTGGCAAAGACTAGCGGGGGGGAGGGAGACCCGGTACTTC. Its protein product is CAWQRLAGGRETRYF. This rearrangement joins TRBV30 to TRBJ2-5; 14 bases map to TRBD2. The CDR3 contains 15 residues. In germline, CDR1 is GTSNPN, CDR2 SVGIG (reference sequence).

The chain couples TRBV10-3 to TRBJ1-1, with D hard to call. Trimming cost V 10 bases and J 5 bases, with 11 bases left between them. Germline V CDR1 and CDR2: ENHRY, SYGVKD. CDR3 size: 11 residues. In nucleotides, the CDR3 is TGTGCCACCTCTGCGGGAACTGAAGCTTTCTTT. Translation gives CATSAGTEAFF.

The chain has TRBV11-2 and TRBJ2-2; weak D call: TRBD2 (6 bases). With 1 base removed from V and 4 bases from J, the gap between germline ends came to 13 bases. The CDR3 loop spans 16 amino acids. CDR1 SGHAT and CDR2 FQNNGV come from the germline V gene. The CDR3 sequence: CASSLAPGGGTGELFF. The DNA of the CDR3 is TGTGCCAGCAGCTTAGCTCCCGGGGGAGGCACCGGGGAGCTGTTTTTT.

This clonotype was seen a few times. CDR3 loop: CASTSPMQETQYF. DNA of the CDR3: TGTGCCAGCACGAGCCCGATGCAAGAGACCCAGTACTTC. The V call is TRBV7-2, the J call TRBJ2-5, with D uncertain. The CDR3 has 13 amino acids. Germline-derived CDR1 and CDR2 are SGHTA and FQGNSA. Trimming took 7 bases from V and 2 from J, leaving 11 bases between them.

The CDR3 sequence is CASSNQRGRPRYSNQPQHF. The CDR3 nucleotides are TGTGCCAGTAGTAACCAGCGGGGACGTCCAAGATATAGCAATCAGCCCCAGCATTTT. The J gene is TRBJ1-5, the V gene TRBV19; D perhaps matches TRBD1 (5 bases). The CDR3 totals 19 residues. Trimming cost V 4 bases and J 0 bases, with 22 bases left between them. The germline V gene encodes CDR1 LNHDA and CDR2 SQIVND (reference sequence). The whole variable domain, filled in from reference TRBV19 and TRBJ1-5, reads DGGITQSPKYLFRKEGQNVTLSCEQNLNHDAMYWYRQDPGQGLRLIYYSQIVNDFQKGDIAEGYSVSREKKESFPLTVTSAQKNPTAFYLCASSNQRGRPRYSNQPQHFGDGTRLSIL.

The rearrangement uses TRBV10-2 and TRBJ1-4; D perhaps matches TRBD1 (5 bases). The CDR3 loop spans 14 amino acids. Per germline, CDR1 WSHSY and CDR2 SAAADI. Trimming pared 6 bases from V and 5 bases from J, leaving 13 bases between. CDR3 protein: CASRLDSRNEKLFF. The CDR3 DNA sequence: TGCGCCAGCAGGCTAGACAGCAGAAATGAAAAACTGTTTTTT.

The chain is built from TRBV6-2 or TRBV6-3 and TRBJ1-4; 9 bases align to TRBD1. Germline V gene data show CDR1 as MNHEY and CDR2 as SVGEGT. The CDR3 is made up of 15 amino acids. J was trimmed by 8 bases and V by 4 bases; bases with no gene match: 8. The CDR3 bases are TGTGCCAGCAGTTCCCCGGACAGGGGCAACGAAAAACTGTTTTTT. Encoded protein: CASSSPDRGNEKLFF.

This clonotype is a singleton in its sample. The V gene is TRBV14, the J gene TRBJ2-7; 9 positions match TRBD1. The V gene end was trimmed by 10 bases and the J gene end by 4 bases; junction bases not matched to a gene: 8. The CDR3 has 13 residues. Germline CDR1 is SGHDN and CDR2 is FVKESK. The DNA of the CDR3 is TGTGCCATAGGGACAGGGAGTAAATACGAGCAGTACTTC. Translating gives CAIGTGSKYEQYF.